This T cell receptor (beta chain) appears in the sequencing data of a study of vaccination effects on CD4 cells after COVID-19. Points from the study as a whole: After vaccination, at late timepoints, clones induced by infection and by vaccine contracted markedly.

This table comes from immunoSEQ multiplex PCR, and its TCRdb copy is limited to in-frame clones, with some not included. The sample includes 13,000 or so clones, around 73% seen only once; the top ten take approximately 35%. This CDR3 has 14 residues. CDR1 and CDR2 from the germline V gene are SGHRS and YFSETQ. The germline V and J ends were trimmed by 6 bases and 0 bases, with 12 bases remaining between them. ViraFEST expansion of antigen-specific CD4+ T cells with viral peptide pools preceded sequencing. Subsequent to a culture period of about nine days, CD4+ T cells were isolated. PCR showed that the person got SARS-CoV-2 infection at some point between March and December 2020. Participants were vaccinated with two doses of either the BNT162b2 or mRNA-1273 vaccine. For this clone: Its antigen is as yet unknown.

V usage is TRBV5-1 and J usage is TRBJ1-1; D not certain. This clonotype originated in a human donor who had a prior SARS-CoV-2 infection. The starting material was CD4+ T cells from PBMCs cultured with HCoV-NL63 spike peptides, obtained after COVID-19 vaccination. The CDR3 loop is CASKPASMNTEAFF. DNA for the CDR3: TGCGCCAGCAAACCCGCCTCCATGAACACTGAAGCTTTCTTT. Complete variable domain (other parts from reference TRBV5-1 and TRBJ1-1): KAGVTQTPRYLIKTRGQQVTLSCSPISGHRSVSWYQQTPGQGLQFLFEYFSETQRNKGNFPGRFSGRQFSNSRSEMNVSTLELGDSALYLCASKPASMNTEAFFGQGTRLTVV.